The sequence of this T cell receptor (beta chain) was determined in a study of cytomegalovirus exposure and HLA in healthy donors. Trimming stripped 4 bases from V and 8 bases from J, with 26 bases between. The germline gives CDR1 SGHAT, CDR2 FQNNGV. CDR3 size: 17 residues. Using immunoSEQ multiplex PCR, the repertoire was profiled, and TCRdb retains in-frame clones only, with some absent. The sample has about 74,000 clones; about 95% are singletons. The sequenced sample consisted of PBMCs. The chain carries TRBV11-2 and TRBJ1-2; D might be TRBD1 (6 bases). The sequence was collected from a young woman in good health and CMV-seropositive. CDR3 DNA sequence: TGTGCCAGCAGCTCCCCGAGGGGTCGACAGGAGATCGGAGGCTACACCTTC. Its protein product is CASSSPRGRQEIGGYTF.